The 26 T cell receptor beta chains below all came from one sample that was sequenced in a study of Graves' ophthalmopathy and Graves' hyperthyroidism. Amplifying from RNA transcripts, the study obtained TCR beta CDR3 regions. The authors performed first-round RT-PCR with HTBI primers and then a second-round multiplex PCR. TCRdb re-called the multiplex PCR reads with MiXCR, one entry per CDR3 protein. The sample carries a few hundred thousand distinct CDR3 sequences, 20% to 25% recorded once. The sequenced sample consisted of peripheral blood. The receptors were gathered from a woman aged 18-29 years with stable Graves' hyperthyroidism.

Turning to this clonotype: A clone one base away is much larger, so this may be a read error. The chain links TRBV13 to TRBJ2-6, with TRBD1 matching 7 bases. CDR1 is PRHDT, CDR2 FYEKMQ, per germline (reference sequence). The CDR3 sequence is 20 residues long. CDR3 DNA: TGTGCCAGCAGCTCCGGAAGGGCGACGAGGGGGCCCTCTGGGTCCAACGTCCTGACTTTC. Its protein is CASSSGRATRGPSGSNVLTF. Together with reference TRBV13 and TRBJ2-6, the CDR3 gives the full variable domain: AAGVIQSPRHLIKEKRETATLKCYPIPRHDTVYWYQQGPGQDPQFLISFYEKMQSDKGSIPDRFSAQQFSDYHSELNMSSLELGDSALYFCASSSGRATRGPSGSNVLTFGAGSRLTVL.

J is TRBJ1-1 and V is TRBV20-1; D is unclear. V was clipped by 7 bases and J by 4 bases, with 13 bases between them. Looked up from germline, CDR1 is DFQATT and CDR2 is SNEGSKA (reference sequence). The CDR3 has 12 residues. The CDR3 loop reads CSGAGQITEAFF. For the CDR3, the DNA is TGCAGTGGGGCGGGCCAGATCACTGAAGCTTTCTTT.

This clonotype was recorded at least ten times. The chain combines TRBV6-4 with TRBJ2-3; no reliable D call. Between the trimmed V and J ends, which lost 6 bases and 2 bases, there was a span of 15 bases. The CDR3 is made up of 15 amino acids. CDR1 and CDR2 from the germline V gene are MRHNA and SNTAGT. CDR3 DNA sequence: TGTGCCAGCAGCACGGGCCTTTCGGCCACAGATACGCAGTATTTT. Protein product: CASSTGLSATDTQYF.

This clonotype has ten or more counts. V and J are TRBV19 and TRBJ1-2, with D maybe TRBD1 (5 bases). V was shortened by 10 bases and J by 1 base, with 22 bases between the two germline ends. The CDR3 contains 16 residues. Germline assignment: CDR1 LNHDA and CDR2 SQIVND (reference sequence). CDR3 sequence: CATGGEGPRDNYGYTF. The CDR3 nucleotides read TGTGCCACCGGGGGTGAGGGCCCGCGGGATAACTATGGCTACACCTTC.

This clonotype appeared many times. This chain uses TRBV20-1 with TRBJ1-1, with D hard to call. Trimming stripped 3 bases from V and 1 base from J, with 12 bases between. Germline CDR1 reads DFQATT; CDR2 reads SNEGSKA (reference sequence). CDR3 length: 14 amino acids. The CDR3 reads CSASFAYSNTEAFF. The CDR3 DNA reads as TGCAGTGCTAGCTTCGCATATTCGAACACTGAAGCTTTCTTT.

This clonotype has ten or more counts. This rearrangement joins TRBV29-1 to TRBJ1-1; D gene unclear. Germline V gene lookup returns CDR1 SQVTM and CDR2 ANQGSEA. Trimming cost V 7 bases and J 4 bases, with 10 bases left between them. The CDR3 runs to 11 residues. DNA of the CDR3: TGCAGCGCTTGGTCCTCCACTGAAGCTTTCTTT. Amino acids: CSAWSSTEAFF.

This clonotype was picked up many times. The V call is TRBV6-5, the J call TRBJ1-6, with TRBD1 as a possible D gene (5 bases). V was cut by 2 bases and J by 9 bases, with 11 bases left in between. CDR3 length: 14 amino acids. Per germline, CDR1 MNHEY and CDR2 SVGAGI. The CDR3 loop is CASSYAEGSSPLHF. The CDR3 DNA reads TGTGCCAGCAGTTACGCAGAGGGGAGTTCACCCCTCCACTTT.

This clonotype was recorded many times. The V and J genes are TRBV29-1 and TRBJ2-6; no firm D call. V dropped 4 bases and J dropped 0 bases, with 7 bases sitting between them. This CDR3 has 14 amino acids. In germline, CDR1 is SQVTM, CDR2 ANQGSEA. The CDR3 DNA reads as TGCAGCGTTGCTACAGTCTCTGGGGCCAACGTCCTGACTTTC. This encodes CSVATVSGANVLTF.

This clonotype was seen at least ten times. The CDR3 sequence is CASSYSPARGTGELFF. DNA for the CDR3: TGTGCCAGCAGTTACTCGCCAGCGCGGGGAACCGGGGAGCTGTTTTTT. V is TRBV6-2 or TRBV6-3 and J is TRBJ2-2; weak D call: TRBD2 (6 bases). Between the trimmed V and J ends, which lost 0 bases and 5 bases, there was a span of 13 bases. This CDR3 contains 16 residues. The germline V gene has CDR1 MNHEY and CDR2 SVGEGT.

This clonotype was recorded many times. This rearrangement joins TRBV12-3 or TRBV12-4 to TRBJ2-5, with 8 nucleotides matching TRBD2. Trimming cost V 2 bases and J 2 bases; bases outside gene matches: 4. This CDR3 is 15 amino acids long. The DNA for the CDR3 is TGTGCCAGCAGTTTATTCGGCGGGAGGCAAGAGACCCAGTACTTC. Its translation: CASSLFGGRQETQYF.

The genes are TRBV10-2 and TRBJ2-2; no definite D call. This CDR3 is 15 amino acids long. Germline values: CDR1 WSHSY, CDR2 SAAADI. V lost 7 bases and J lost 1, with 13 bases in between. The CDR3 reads CASIPNEGNTGELFF. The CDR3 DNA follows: TGCGCCAGCATACCCAACGAAGGGAACACCGGGGAGCTGTTTTTT.

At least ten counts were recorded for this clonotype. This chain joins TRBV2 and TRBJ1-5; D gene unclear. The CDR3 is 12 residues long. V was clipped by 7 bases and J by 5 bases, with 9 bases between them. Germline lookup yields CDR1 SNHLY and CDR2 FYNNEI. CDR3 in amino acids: CASNKGYQPQHF. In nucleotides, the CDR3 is TGTGCCAGCAACAAGGGTTATCAGCCCCAGCATTTT.

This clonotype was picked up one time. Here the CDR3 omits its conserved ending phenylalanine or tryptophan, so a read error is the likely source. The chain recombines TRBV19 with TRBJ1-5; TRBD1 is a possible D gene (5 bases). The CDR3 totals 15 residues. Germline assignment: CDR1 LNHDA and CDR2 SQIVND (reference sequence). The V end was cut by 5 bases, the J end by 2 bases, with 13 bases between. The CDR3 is CASSVRDLGNQPQHV. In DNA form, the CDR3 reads TGTGCCAGTAGTGTCCGGGACCTGGGCAATCAGCCCCAGCATGTG.

The chain's CDR3 is CASSLGGTGRARTQYF. CDR3 bases: TGTGCCAGCAGCTTGGGGGGGACAGGTCGTGCTAGGACCCAGTACTTC. The chain combines TRBV5-4 with TRBJ2-5, with 8 bases that match TRBD1. V was clipped by 0 bases and J by 7 bases; unmatched bases: 11. CDR3 size: 16 residues. CDR1 is SGHNT, CDR2 YYREEE, per germline (reference sequence).

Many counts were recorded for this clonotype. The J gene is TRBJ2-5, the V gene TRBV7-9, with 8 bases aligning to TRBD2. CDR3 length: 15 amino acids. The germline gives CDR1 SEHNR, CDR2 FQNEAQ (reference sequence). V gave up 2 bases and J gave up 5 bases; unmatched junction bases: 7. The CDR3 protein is CASSLKAGETETQYF. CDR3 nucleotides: TGTGCCAGCAGCTTAAAAGCGGGAGAAACGGAGACCCAGTACTTC.

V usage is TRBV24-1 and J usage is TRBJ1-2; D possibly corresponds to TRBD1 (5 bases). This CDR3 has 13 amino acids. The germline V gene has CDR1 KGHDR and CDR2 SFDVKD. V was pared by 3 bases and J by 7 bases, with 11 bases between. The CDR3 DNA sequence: TGTGCCACCAGTGATCGGCTCCAGGGTGGCTACACCTTC. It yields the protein CATSDRLQGGYTF.

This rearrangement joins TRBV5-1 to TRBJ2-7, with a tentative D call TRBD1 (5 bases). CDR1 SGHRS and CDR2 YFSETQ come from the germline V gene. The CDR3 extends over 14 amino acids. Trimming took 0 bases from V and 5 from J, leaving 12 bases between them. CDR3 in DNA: TGCGCCAGCAGCTTGGCCGGGCAGGGCAACGAGCAGTACTTC. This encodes CASSLAGQGNEQYF.

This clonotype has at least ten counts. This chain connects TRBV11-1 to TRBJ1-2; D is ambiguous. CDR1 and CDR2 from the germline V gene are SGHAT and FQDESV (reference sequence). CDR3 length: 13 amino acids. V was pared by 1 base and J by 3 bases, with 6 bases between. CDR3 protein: CASSLEGHYGYTF. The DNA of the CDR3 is TGTGCCAGCAGCTTAGAGGGTCACTATGGCTACACCTTC.

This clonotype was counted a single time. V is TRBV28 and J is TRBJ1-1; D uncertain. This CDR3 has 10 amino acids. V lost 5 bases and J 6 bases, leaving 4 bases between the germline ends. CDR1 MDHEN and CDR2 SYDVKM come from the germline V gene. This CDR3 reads CASSRAEAFF. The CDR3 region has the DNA TGTGCCAGCAGTCGAGCTGAAGCTTTCTTT.

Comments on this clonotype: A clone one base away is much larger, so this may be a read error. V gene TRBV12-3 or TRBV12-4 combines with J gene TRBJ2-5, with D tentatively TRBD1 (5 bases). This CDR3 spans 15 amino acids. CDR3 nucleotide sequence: TGTGCCAGCAGTTTAGCACGGACACAGCAAGAGACCAAGTACTTC. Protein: CASSLARTQQETKYF.

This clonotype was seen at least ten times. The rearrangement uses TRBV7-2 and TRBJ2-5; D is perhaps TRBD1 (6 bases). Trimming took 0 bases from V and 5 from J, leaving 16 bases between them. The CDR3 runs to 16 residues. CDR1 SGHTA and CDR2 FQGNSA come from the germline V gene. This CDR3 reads CASSLAVGGAWETQYF. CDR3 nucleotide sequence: TGTGCCAGCAGCTTAGCCGTTGGGGGCGCCTGGGAGACCCAGTACTTC.

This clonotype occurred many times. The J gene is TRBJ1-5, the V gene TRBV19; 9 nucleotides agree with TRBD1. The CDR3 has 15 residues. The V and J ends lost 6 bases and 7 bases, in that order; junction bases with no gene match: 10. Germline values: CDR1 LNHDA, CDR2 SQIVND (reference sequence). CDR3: CASSFWDRVQQPQHF. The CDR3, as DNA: TGTGCCAGTAGCTTCTGGGACAGGGTTCAACAGCCCCAGCATTTT.

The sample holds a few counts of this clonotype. CDR3 in amino acids: CASSPPAVRAPNYGYTF. The CDR3 region has the DNA TGTGCCAGCTCACCACCGGCCGTCAGGGCTCCTAACTATGGCTACACCTTC. The chain joins TRBV18 to TRBJ1-2, with D perhaps matching TRBD1 (5 bases). V was shortened by 0 bases and J by 0 bases, with 14 bases between the two germline ends. Germline CDR1 KGHSH, CDR2 LQKENI. The CDR3 sequence is 17 residues long.

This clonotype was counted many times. The CDR3 nucleotides are TGTGCCAGCAGTGAAGCCGGGACAGGACAAGAGACCCAGTACTTC. Its translation: CASSEAGTGQETQYF. V is TRBV2 and J is TRBJ2-5; 8 bases align to TRBD1. V lost 0 bases to trimming and J lost 2 bases; unmatched junction nucleotides: 2. Germline CDR1 SNHLY, CDR2 FYNNEI. This CDR3 comprises 15 residues.

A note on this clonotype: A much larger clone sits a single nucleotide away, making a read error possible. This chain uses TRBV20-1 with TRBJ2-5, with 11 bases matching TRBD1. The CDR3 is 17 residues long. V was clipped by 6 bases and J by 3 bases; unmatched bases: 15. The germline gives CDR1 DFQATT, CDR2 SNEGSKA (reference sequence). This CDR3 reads CSAWHLGDRGIKETQYF. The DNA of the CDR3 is TGCAGTGCCTGGCATCTAGGGGACAGGGGGATAAAAGAGACCCAGTACTTC.

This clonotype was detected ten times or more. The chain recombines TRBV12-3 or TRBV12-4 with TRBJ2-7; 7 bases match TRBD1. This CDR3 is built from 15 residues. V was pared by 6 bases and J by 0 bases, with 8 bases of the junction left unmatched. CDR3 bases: TGTGCCAGCAGCCTCGAACAGGGGAGCTCCTACGAGCAGTACTTC. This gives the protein CASSLEQGSSYEQYF.